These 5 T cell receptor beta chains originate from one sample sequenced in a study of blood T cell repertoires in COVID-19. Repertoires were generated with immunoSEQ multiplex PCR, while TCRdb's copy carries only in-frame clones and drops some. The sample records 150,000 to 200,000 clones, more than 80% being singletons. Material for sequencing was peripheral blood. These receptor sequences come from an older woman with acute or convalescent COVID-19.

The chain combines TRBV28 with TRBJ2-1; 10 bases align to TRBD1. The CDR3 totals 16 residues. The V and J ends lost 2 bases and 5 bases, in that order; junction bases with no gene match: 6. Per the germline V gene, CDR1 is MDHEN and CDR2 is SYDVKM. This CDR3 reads CASSLSWDRGDNEQFF. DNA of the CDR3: TGTGCCAGCAGTTTAAGTTGGGACAGGGGAGACAATGAGCAGTTCTTC.

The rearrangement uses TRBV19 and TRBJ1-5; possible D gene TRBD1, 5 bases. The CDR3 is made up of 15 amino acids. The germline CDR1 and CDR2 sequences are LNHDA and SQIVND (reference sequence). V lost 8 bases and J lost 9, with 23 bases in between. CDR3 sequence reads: CASPGGCEPARPQHF. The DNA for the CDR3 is TGTGCCAGTCCCGGGGGGTGCGAGCCGGCTCGGCCCCAGCATTTT.

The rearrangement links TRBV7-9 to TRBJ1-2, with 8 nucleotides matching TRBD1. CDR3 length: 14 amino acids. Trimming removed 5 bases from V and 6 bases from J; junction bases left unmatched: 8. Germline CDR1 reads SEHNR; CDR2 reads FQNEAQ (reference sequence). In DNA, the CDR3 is TGTGCCAGCAGCACCGGGACAGGCCCCCATGGCTACACCTTC. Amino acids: CASSTGTGPHGYTF.

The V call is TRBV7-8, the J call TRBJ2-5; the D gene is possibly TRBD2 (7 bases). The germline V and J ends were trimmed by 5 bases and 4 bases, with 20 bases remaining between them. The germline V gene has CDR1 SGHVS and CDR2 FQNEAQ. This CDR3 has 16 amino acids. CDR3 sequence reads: CASSERGGVGGETQYF. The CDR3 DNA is TGTGCCAGCAGCGAAAGGGGGGGAGTAGGAGGAGAGACCCAGTACTTC.

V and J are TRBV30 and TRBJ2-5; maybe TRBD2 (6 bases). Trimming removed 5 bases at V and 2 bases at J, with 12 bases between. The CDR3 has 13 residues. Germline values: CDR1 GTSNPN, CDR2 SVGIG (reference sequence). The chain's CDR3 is CAWVRAGQETQYF. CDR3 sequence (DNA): TGTGCCTGGGTCCGGGCGGGACAAGAGACCCAGTACTTC.